The 27 T cell receptor beta chains reported below all come from one sample, sequenced in a study of tumor and adjacent non-tumor tissue in lung cancer. Three rounds of nested PCR, following a modified ARM-PCR protocol, produced the TCRbeta library. TCRdb re-derived calls from the multiplex PCR reads in MiXCR, one entry per CDR3 protein. This table has around 200,000 distinct CDR3 sequences, roughly 70% appearing once. The template was RNA from unsorted bulk tissue. Material for sequencing was lung tumor tissue. The source of these receptors is a man aged 55 to 70 with non-small cell lung cancer.

This clonotype was counted at least ten times. V is TRBV20-1 and J is TRBJ1-5, with 8 bases matching TRBD1. Germline V CDR1 and CDR2: DFQATT, SNEGSKA (reference sequence). The length of the CDR3 is 14 residues. V gave up 4 bases and J gave up 7 bases; unmatched junction bases: 9. The CDR3: CSATLGQGGQPQHF. Written as DNA, the CDR3 is TGCAGTGCTACCCTAGGACAGGGAGGGCAGCCCCAGCATTTT.

Details on this clonotype: Since the CDR3 does not end with the conserved phenylalanine or tryptophan, this likely comes from a read error. J is TRBJ2-5 and V is TRBV5-4, with a tentative D call TRBD2 (5 bases). Germline CDR1 SGHNT, CDR2 YYREEE (reference sequence). There are 15 residues in the CDR3. CDR3 amino acids: CPSSLDGGGQETQYV. The CDR3 DNA reads TGTCCCAGCAGCTTGGATGGAGGAGGCCAAGAGACCCAGTACGTC.

A note on this clonotype: A much larger clone sits a single nucleotide away, making a read error possible. The chain carries TRBV12-3 or TRBV12-4 and TRBJ1-6, with 8 positions matching TRBD1. This CDR3 is built from 15 residues. The CDR3 region has the DNA TGTGCCAGCAGTTTTTCAGGGGGCCATAATCCACCCCTCCACTTT. This gives the protein CASSFSGGHNPPLHF.

The table lists this clonotype with many counts. V is TRBV11-3 and J is TRBJ2-6, with D possibly matching TRBD2 (5 bases). The CDR3 runs to 14 residues. Trimming pared 10 bases from V and 4 bases from J, leaving 14 bases between. CDR1 and CDR2 from the germline V gene are SGHNT and YENEEA. In nucleotides, the CDR3 is TGTGCCACCCTCAAGAGGGCCGGGGCCAACGTCCTGACTTTC. Translation: CATLKRAGANVLTF.

This clonotype was detected a few times. This may be a read error: a much more frequent sequence differs by one nucleotide. This chain connects TRBV11-3 to TRBJ2-7, with D possibly TRBD2 on 6 matching bases. The CDR3 length is 15 residues. With 5 bases removed from V and 4 bases from J, the gap between germline ends came to 18 bases. Germline CDR1 reads SGHNT; CDR2 reads YENEEA. The CDR3 region is CASSHQTRDFYEQYF. The CDR3 nucleotides read TGTGCCAGCAGCCATCAGACAAGGGACTTTTACGAGCAGTACTTC.

This clonotype has ten or more counts. The gene calls are TRBV6-1 and TRBJ1-5, with TRBD1 as a possible D gene (6 bases). The V end was cut by 7 bases, the J end by 5 bases, with 15 bases between. The germline V gene encodes CDR1 MNHNS and CDR2 SASEGT. The CDR3 loop spans 14 amino acids. The chain's CDR3 is CASTRTGLDQPQHF. The CDR3 nucleotides read TGTGCCAGCACCCGTACAGGGTTAGATCAGCCCCAGCATTTT.

Remarks on this clonotype: Lacking the conserved final phenylalanine or tryptophan, this CDR3 likely reflects a read error. This chain links TRBV29-1 with TRBJ2-1; D gene ambiguous. Germline V gene data show CDR1 as SQVTM and CDR2 as ANQGSEA. The CDR3 length is 10 residues. CDR3: CSAGYNEQFS. In DNA form, the CDR3 reads TGCAGCGCCGGATACAATGAACAGTTCTCC.

This clonotype appeared a few times. The gene calls are TRBV28 and TRBJ1-5; 7 nucleotides line up with TRBD1. This CDR3 region has 11 residues. Germline assignment: CDR1 MDHEN and CDR2 SYDVKM. In DNA form, the CDR3 reads TGTGCAACAGGGGATAATCAGCCCCAGCATTTT. It yields the protein CATGDNQPQHF.

The gene calls are TRBV18 and TRBJ2-5; 7 bases align to TRBD2. The CDR3 is 15 residues long. The germline V gene has CDR1 KGHSH and CDR2 LQKENI. The J segment lost 6 bases and the V segment lost 3 bases, leaving 10 bases of the junction unmatched. The CDR3 spells CASSPPTSGVKTQYF. As DNA, the CDR3 is TGTGCCAGCTCACCGCCTACAAGCGGGGTCAAGACCCAGTACTTC.

This clonotype came up many times. V and J are TRBV20-1 and TRBJ1-5; unclear D gene. Germline CDR1 and CDR2: DFQATT and SNEGSKA (reference sequence). This CDR3 comprises 15 residues. The V and J ends lost 6 bases and 11 bases respectively, with 26 bases between them. For the CDR3, the DNA is TGCAGTGCCACCGCGCCTAACGTCCAAGCCCAGACCCAGCATTTT. This translates into CSATAPNVQAQTQHF.

Worth noting for this clonotype: Since no conserved phenylalanine or tryptophan closes the CDR3, a read error is the likely cause. The CDR3, as DNA: TGCAGTGCCAGGCTAGTCCGCGGGGCAGATACGCAGTATATT. It yields the protein CSARLVRGADTQYI. This rearrangement joins TRBV20-1 to TRBJ2-3, with D perhaps matching TRBD2 (6 bases). V was trimmed by 6 bases and J by 4 bases, leaving 17 bases between them. This CDR3 region has 14 residues. CDR1 is DFQATT, CDR2 SNEGSKA, per germline (reference sequence).

This clonotype has just a few counts. This chain links TRBV6-2 or TRBV6-3 with TRBJ1-5, with a tentative D call TRBD1 (6 bases). CDR1 is MNHEY, CDR2 SVGEGT, per germline. The CDR3 totals 17 residues. Trimming stripped 0 bases from V and 5 bases from J, with 17 bases between. CDR3 protein: CASSYSKDSRVHQPQHF. CDR3 nucleotide sequence: TGTGCCAGCAGTTACTCGAAGGACAGTAGAGTACATCAGCCCCAGCATTTT.

In this sample, this clonotype turned up a few times. The gene calls are TRBV10-2 and TRBJ1-5; perhaps TRBD1 as D (6 bases). There are 15 residues in the CDR3. V dropped 4 bases and J dropped 6 bases, with 16 bases sitting between them. Germline V gene sequence: CDR1 WSHSY, CDR2 SAAADI. CDR3 residues: CASSVSSWDIQPQHF. CDR3 nucleotide sequence: TGCGCCAGCAGTGTTTCCAGCTGGGACATTCAGCCCCAGCATTTT.

Turning to this clonotype: Sequence at one end of the junction differs from germline and may be a read error. J is TRBJ2-7 and V is TRBV20-1; D is ambiguous. CDR3 length: 12 residues. Per germline, CDR1 DFQATT and CDR2 SNEGSKA (reference sequence). The CDR3 nucleotides are TGCAGTGCTAGCTCCGGGCCCTACAAGCAGTACTTC. Amino acids: CSASSGPYKQYF.

In the case of this clonotype: A read error is possible here, since a much larger clone lies one base away. The CDR3 coding sequence is TGTGCCAGCAGTCACCCTTCCAGTTTAAGAGCTACGCAGTATTTT. It translates to CASSHPSSLRATQYF. The genes are TRBV28 and TRBJ2-3; no firm D call. There are 15 residues in the CDR3. The germline V gene encodes CDR1 MDHEN and CDR2 SYDVKM. The germline V and J ends were trimmed by 5 bases and 8 bases, with 20 bases remaining between them.

A single count supports this clonotype. The V call is TRBV29-1, the J call TRBJ1-5; D may be TRBD1 (6 bases). CDR3 size: 13 residues. V lost 4 bases, J lost 4 bases, and 11 bases lay in between. CDR1 SQVTM and CDR2 ANQGSEA come from the germline V gene. The CDR3 DNA follows: TGCAGCGTTGGTGGGGGCCTTAATCAGCCCCAGCATTTT. It translates to CSVGGGLNQPQHF.

This clonotype was picked up a small number of times. One end of the junction is discordant with germline, which a read error may explain. The chain has TRBV6-1 and TRBJ2-2; D gene ambiguous. Germline CDR1 is MNHNS and CDR2 is SASEGT. The CDR3 is 15 amino acids. The CDR3 loop reads CASRRRASNTGELFF. In DNA form, the CDR3 reads TGTGCCAGCAGGCGACGTGCGTCGAATACCGGGGAGCTGTTTTTT.

This clonotype was seen at least ten times. The chain combines TRBV20-1 with TRBJ2-7; 8 bases agree with TRBD1. The CDR3 is 15 amino acids. After removal of 2 bases from V and 4 bases from J, the junction contained 10 bases not matched to a gene. Germline V gives CDR1 DFQATT, CDR2 SNEGSKA (reference sequence). DNA of the CDR3: TGCAGTGCTAGAAAATCGGACAGGGTAGGATACGAGCAGTACTTC. It codes for CSARKSDRVGYEQYF.

This chain links TRBV5-1 with TRBJ2-3; 10 bases fit TRBD2. Germline CDR1 reads SGHRS; CDR2 reads YFSETQ. The CDR3 totals 16 residues. With V trimmed by 4 bases and J by 0 bases, 5 bases remained unmatched. The CDR3 bases are TGCGCCAGCAGCATTTCTAGCGGGGGAAGCACAGATACGCAGTATTTT. This gives the protein CASSISSGGSTDTQYF.

The sample holds one count of this clonotype. A much bigger clone sits one base away, suggesting this may be a read error. The chain recombines TRBV12-3 or TRBV12-4 with TRBJ1-1, with D perhaps matching TRBD1 (5 bases). CDR3 length: 14 residues. V was clipped by 3 bases and J by 3 bases, with 11 bases between them. As DNA, the CDR3 is TGTGCCAGCAGTTTTTGGGGGAAGGACACTGAAGCTTTCTTT. It is translated as CASSFWGKDTEAFF.

On this clonotype itself: A read error may be the cause here, since a much bigger clone is one base away. The chain uses TRBV29-1 and TRBJ2-7; D is unresolved. Trimming removed 4 bases at V and 2 bases at J, with 9 bases between. Looked up from germline, CDR1 is SQVTM and CDR2 is ANQGSEA. This CDR3 has 12 residues. The DNA of the CDR3 is TGCAGCGTTGGCGTGGTTACCTACGAGCAGTACTTC. It encodes CSVGVVTYEQYF.

A remark on this clonotype: Since the CDR3 does not end with the conserved phenylalanine or tryptophan, this likely comes from a read error. V and J are TRBV28 and TRBJ2-5; D uncertain. Looked up from germline, CDR1 is MDHEN and CDR2 is SYDVKM. The CDR3 sequence is 13 residues long. CDR3 nucleotides: TGTGTCAGCAGTTTAATTTACGGAGAGACCCAGTACCTC. It translates to CVSSLIYGETQYL.

The chain carries TRBV11-1 and TRBJ2-5; D might be TRBD1 or TRBD2, each matching 5 bases. Germline V gene data show CDR1 as SGHAT and CDR2 as FQDESV (reference sequence). This CDR3 is 14 amino acids long. Trimming took 5 bases from V and 10 from J, leaving 20 bases between them. This chain's CDR3 is CASSLGTDQGIQYF. CDR3 DNA: TGTGCCAGCAGCCTCGGGACGGACCAAGGGATCCAGTACTTC.

This clonotype was observed a single time. Being one base from a much bigger clone, this may be a read error. The chain couples TRBV5-6 to TRBJ2-1, with 8 bases fitting TRBD2. This CDR3 is 16 amino acids long. Germline CDR1 and CDR2: SGHDT and YYEEEE. This CDR3 is CANSFGTGGPYNEQFF. CDR3 DNA: TGTGCCAACAGCTTTGGGACGGGAGGGCCTTACAATGAGCAGTTCTTC.

Remarks on this clonotype: A junction boundary mismatches the germline segment, possibly from a read error. The chain links TRBV5-1 to TRBJ1-5, with D possibly being TRBD1 (6 bases). The germline V gene has CDR1 SGHRS and CDR2 YFSETQ. The CDR3 extends over 14 amino acids. The CDR3 DNA sequence: TGCGCCAGCTGCTTAGGACAGCCCAATCAGCCCCAGCATTTT. Translated, it gives CASCLGQPNQPQHF. Full variable domain (missing parts from reference TRBV5-1 and TRBJ1-5): KAGVTQTPRYLIKTRGQQVTLSCSPISGHRSVSWYQQTPGQGLQFLFEYFSETQRNKGNFPGRFSGRQFSNSRSEMNVSTLELGDSALYLCASCLGQPNQPQHFGDGTRLSIL.

The chain uses TRBV5-1 and TRBJ2-5; D may be TRBD1 (5 bases). Germline-derived CDR1 and CDR2 are SGHRS and YFSETQ. This CDR3 region has 14 residues. V was pared by 0 bases and J by 1 base, with 7 bases between. CDR3 sequence (DNA): TGCGCCAGCAGCTTGGAAAGGGGCCAAGAGACCCAGTACTTC. Translated, it gives CASSLERGQETQYF.

Worth noting for this clonotype: It may be a read error: a sequence one base away is much more abundant. The rearrangement links TRBV6-2 or TRBV6-3 to TRBJ1-2; 7 bases line up with TRBD1. After removal of 10 bases from V and 3 bases from J, the junction contained 8 bases not matched to a gene. The CDR3 is made up of 13 amino acids. Germline CDR1 reads MNHEY; CDR2 reads SVGEGT. CDR3 nucleotide sequence: TGTGCCAACAGACCCGGGACAGACTATGGCTACACCTTC. Amino acids: CANRPGTDYGYTF.